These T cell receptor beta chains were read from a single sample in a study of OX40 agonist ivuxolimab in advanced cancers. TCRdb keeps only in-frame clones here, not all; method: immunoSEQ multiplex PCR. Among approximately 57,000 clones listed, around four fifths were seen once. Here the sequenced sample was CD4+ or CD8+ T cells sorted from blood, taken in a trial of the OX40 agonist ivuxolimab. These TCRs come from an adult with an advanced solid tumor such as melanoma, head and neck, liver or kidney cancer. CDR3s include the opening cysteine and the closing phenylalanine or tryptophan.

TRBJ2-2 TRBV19 CASSGGRSGELFF
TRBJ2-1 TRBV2 CASSEWGLAGFYNEQFF
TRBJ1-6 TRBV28 CASSYPTDRGNSPLHF
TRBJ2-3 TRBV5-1 CASSPGYSGGAQFTDTQYF
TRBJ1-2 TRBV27 CASSLREGNYGYTF
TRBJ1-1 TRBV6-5 CASSYSQANTEAFF
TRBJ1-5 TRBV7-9 CASSPSRGGGEPQHF
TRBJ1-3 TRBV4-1 CASSQVLGLSSGNTIYF
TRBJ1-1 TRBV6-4 CASRGLNTEAFF
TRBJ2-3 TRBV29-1 CSVEWGLLPGTDTQYF
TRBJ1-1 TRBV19 CASSTGILNTEAFF
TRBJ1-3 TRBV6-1 CASSEDRGTGNTIYF
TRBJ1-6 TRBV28 CASIGGRGPYNSPLHF
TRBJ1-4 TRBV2 CASIITETYEKLFF
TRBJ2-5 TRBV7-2 CASSLGLAGGNQETQYF
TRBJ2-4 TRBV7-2 CASSSKTGKNIQYF
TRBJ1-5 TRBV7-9 CASSLDRDQPQHF
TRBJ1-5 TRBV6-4 CASKPQHF
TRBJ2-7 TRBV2 CASPGLAGGLGEQYF
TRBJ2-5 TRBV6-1 CASSVGGRQETQYF
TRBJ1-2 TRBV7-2 CASTTGVGGYGYTF
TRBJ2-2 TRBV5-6 CASSPELASGELFF
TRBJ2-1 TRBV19 CASSIGNIEQFF
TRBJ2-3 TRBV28 CASSYPPVGVPDTQYF